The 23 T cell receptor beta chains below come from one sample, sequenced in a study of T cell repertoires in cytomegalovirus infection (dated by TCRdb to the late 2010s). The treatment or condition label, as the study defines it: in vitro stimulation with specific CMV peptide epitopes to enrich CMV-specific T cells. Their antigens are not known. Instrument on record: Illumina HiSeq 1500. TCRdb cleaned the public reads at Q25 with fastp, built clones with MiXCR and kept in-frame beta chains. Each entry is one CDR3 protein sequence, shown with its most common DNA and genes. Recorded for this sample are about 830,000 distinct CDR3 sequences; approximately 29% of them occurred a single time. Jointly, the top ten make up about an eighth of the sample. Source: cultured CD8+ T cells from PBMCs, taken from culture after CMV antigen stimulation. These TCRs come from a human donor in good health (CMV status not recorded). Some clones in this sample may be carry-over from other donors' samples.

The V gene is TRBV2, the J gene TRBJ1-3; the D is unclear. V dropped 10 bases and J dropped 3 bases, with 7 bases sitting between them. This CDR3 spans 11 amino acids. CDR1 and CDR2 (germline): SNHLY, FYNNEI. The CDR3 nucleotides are TGTGCCATGGGGAATGGAAACACCATATATTTT. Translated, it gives CAMGNGNTIYF.

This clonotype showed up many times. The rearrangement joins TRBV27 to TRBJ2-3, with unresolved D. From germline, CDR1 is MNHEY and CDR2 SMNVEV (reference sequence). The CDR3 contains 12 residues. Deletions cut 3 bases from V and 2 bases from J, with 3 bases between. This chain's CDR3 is CASSFNTDTQYF. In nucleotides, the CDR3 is TGTGCCAGCAGTTTCAACACAGATACGCAGTATTTT.

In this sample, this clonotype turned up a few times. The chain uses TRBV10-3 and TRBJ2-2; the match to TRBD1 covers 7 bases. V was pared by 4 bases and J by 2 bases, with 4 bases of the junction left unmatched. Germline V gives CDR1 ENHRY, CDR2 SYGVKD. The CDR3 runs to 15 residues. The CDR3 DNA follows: TGTGCCATCAGTGGGGACAGCCCCAACACCGGGGAGCTGTTTTTT. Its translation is CAISGDSPNTGELFF.

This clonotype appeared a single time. The CDR3 coding sequence is TGTGCCAGCAGCTTAGACCAGGGGTTTTTCTACGAGCAGTACGTC. Residues: CASSLDQGFFYEQYV. The chain carries TRBV11-2 and TRBJ2-7; tentatively, D is TRBD1 (6 bases). CDR3 length: 15 amino acids. Trimming shortened V by 0 bases and J by 3 bases, and 12 bases separated the two germline ends. Germline V gene sequence: CDR1 SGHAT, CDR2 FQNNGV.

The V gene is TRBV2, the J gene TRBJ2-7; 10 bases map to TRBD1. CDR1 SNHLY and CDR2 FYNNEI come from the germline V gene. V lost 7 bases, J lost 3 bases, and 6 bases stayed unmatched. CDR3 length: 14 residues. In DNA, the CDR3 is TGTGCCAGCATGGTAGGGACAGGGGTCTACGAGCAGTACGTC. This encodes CASMVGTGVYEQYV.

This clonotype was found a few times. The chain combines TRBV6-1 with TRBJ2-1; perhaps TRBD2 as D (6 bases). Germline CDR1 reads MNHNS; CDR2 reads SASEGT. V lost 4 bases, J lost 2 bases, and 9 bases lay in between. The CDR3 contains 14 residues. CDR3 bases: TGTGCCAGCAGTGGGACTATCACCTACAATGAGCAGTTCTTC. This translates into CASSGTITYNEQFF.

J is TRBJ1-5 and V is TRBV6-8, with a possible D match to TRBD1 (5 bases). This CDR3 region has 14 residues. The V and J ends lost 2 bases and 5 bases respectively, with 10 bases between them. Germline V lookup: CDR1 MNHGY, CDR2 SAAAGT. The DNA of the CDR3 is TGTGCCAGCAGTTACGGGGGGGGAGATCAGCCCCAGCATTTT. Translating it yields CASSYGGGDQPQHF.

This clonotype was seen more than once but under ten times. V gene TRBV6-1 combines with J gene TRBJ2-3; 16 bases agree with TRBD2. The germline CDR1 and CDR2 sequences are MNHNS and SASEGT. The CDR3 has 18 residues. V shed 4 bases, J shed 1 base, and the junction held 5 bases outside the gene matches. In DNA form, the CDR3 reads TGTGCCAGCAGTGGGGGACTAGCGGGGGGGCAAGGCACAGATACGCAGTATTTT. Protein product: CASSGGLAGGQGTDTQYF.

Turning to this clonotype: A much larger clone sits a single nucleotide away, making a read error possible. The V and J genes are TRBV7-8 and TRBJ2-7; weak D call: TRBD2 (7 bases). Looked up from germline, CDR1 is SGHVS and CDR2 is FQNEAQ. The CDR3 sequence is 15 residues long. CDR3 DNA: TGTGCCAACAGCTTTTGGGGGGGCGCGGGGGACGAGCAGTACTTC. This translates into CANSFWGGAGDEQYF.

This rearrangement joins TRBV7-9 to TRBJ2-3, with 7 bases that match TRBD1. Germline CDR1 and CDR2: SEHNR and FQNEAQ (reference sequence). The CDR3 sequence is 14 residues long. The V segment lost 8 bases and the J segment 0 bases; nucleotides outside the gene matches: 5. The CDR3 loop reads CASRGQSSTDTQYF. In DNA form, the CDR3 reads TGTGCCAGCCGGGGACAGAGTAGCACAGATACGCAGTATTTT.

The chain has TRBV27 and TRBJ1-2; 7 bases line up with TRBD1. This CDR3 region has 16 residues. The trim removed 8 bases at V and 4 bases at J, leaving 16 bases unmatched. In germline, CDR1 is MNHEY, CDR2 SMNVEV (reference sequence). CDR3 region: CASLPGGAGPIYGYTF. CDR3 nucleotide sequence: TGTGCCAGCCTGCCAGGGGGAGCGGGACCGATCTATGGCTACACCTTC.

CDR3 region: CASSLVVREETQYF. CDR3 coding DNA: TGTGCCAGCAGCTTAGTAGTAAGGGAAGAGACCCAGTACTTC. The chain carries TRBV7-9 and TRBJ2-5, with D unresolved. The CDR3 runs 14 residues. The V and J ends lost 1 base and 3 bases respectively, with 9 bases between them. The V gene's germline CDR1 is SEHNR and CDR2 FQNEAQ (reference sequence).

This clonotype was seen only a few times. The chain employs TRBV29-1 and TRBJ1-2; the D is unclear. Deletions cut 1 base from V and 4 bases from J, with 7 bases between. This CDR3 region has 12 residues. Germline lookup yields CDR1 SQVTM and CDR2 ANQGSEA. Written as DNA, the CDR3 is TGCAGCGTTGAAGTCAGGAGCTATGGCTACACCTTC. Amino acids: CSVEVRSYGYTF.

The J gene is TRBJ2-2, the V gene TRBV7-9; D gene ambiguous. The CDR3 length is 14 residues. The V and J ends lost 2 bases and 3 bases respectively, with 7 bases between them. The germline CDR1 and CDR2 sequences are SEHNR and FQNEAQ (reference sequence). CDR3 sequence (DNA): TGTGCCAGCAGCTTAACGGCAGACACCGGGGAGCTGTTTTTT. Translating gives CASSLTADTGELFF.

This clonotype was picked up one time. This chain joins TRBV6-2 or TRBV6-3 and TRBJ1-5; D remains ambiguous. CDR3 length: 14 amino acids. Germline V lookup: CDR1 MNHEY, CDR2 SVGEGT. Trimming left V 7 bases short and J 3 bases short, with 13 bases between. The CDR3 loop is CASTWGGFNQPQHF. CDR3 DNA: TGTGCCAGCACCTGGGGAGGGTTCAATCAGCCCCAGCATTTT.

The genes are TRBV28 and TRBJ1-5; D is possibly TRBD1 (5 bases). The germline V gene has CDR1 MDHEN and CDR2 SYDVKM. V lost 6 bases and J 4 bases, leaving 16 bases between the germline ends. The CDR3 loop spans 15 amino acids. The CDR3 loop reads CASRGDFPLNQPQHF. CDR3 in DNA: TGTGCCAGCAGAGGGGACTTCCCCCTAAATCAGCCCCAGCATTTT.

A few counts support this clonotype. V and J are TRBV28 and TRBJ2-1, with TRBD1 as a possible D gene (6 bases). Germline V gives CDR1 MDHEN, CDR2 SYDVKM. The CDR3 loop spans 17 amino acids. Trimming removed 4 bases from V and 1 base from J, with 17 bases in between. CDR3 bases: TGTGCCAGCAGTTATCCGAGTGGACAGTTATCCTACAATGAGCAGTTCTTC. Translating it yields CASSYPSGQLSYNEQFF.

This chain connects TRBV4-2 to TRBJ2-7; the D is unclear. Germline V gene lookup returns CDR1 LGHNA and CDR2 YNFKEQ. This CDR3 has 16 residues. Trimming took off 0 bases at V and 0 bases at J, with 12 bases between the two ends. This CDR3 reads CASSQESGRNSYEQYF. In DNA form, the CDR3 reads TGTGCCAGCAGCCAAGAGAGTGGCAGGAACTCCTACGAGCAGTACTTC.

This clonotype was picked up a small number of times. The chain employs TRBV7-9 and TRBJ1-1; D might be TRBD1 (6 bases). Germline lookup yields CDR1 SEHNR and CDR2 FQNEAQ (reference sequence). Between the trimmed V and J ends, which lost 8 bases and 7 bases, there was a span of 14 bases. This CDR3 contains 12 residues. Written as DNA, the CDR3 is TGTGCCAGCGAGGGGGGGAGTTTTGAAGCTTTCTTT. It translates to CASEGGSFEAFF.

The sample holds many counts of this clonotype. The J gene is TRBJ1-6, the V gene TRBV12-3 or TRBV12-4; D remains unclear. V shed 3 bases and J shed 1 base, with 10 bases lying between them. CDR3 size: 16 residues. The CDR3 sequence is CASSFHGSSYNSPLHF. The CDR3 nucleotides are TGTGCCAGCAGTTTTCACGGATCGTCCTATAATTCACCCCTCCACTTT.

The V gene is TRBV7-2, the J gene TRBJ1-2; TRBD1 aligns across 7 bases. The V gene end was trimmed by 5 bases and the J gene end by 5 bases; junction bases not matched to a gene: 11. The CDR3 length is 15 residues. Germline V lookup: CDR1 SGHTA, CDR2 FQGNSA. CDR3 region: CASSQVPGQTYGYTF. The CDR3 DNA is TGTGCCAGCAGCCAGGTTCCGGGACAGACTTATGGCTACACCTTC.

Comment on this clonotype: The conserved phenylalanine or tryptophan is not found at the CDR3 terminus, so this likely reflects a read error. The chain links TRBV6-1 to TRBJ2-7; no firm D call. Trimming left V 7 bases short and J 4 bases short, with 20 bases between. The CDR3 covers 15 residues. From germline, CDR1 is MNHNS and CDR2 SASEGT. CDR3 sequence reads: CASIPTFGSTYEQYI. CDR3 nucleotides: TGTGCCAGCATCCCAACGTTCGGGTCTACTTACGAGCAGTACATC.

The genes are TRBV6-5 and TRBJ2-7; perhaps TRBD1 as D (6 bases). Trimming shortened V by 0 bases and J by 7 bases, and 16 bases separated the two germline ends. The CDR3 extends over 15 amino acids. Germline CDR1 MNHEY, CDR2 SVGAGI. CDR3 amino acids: CASSYSGAGANEQYV. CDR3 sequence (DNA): TGTGCCAGCAGTTACTCAGGGGCAGGGGCGAATGAGCAGTACGTC.